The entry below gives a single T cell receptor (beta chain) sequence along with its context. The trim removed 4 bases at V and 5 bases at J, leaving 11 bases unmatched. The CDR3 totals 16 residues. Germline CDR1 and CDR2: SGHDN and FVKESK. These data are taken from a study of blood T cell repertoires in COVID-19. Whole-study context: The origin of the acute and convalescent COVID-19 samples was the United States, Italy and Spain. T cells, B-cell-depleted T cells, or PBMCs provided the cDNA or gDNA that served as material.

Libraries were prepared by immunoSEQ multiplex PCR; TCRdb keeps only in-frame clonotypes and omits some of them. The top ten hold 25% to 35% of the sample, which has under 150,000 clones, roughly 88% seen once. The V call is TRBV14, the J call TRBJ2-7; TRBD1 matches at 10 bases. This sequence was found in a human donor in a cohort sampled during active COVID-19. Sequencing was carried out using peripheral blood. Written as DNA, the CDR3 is TGTGCCAGCAGCCCCTACGACAGGGGGCGTTCCCACGAGCAGTACTTC. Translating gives CASSPYDRGRSHEQYF.